The 3 T cell receptor beta chains listed next were all sequenced from one sample in a study of cytomegalovirus exposure and HLA in healthy donors. The PCR contained 60 Vbeta and 13 Jbeta primers. Method: immunoSEQ multiplex PCR; TCRdb's copy keeps in-frame clones and lacks some. The repertoire holds about 150,000 clones, with approximately 80% as singletons. Sequencing used PBMCs. These receptor sequences come from a woman aged 40 to 55 in good health and CMV-seropositive.

The chain employs TRBV2 and TRBJ2-7, with 7 bases identical to TRBD2. In germline, CDR1 is SNHLY, CDR2 FYNNEI. The CDR3 has 11 residues. Unmatched junction bases numbered 4, after V lost 7 bases and J lost 7 bases. DNA of the CDR3: TGTGCCAGCATCCTGCGGGGGGAGCAGTACTTC. It specifies CASILRGEQYF. Supplemented by reference TRBV2 and TRBJ2-7, the full variable domain reads EPEVTQTPSHQVTQMGQEVILRCVPISNHLYFYWYRQILGQKVEFLVSFYNNEISEKSEIFDDQFSVERPDGSNFTLKIRSTKLEDSAMYFCASILRGEQYFGPGTRLTVT.

This chain joins TRBV18 and TRBJ1-1; D gene unclear. In germline, CDR1 is KGHSH, CDR2 LQKENI. The CDR3 contains 13 residues. V gave up 0 bases and J gave up 4 bases, with 6 bases separating them. The CDR3 is CASSPPSVTEAFF. DNA of the CDR3: TGTGCCAGCTCACCACCGTCTGTCACTGAAGCTTTCTTT. The whole variable domain, remainder taken from reference TRBV18 and TRBJ1-1, is NAGVMQNPRHLVRRRGQEARLRCSPMKGHSHVYWYRQLPEEGLKFMVYLQKENIIDESGMPKERFSAEFPKEGPSILRIQQVVRGDSAAYFCASSPPSVTEAFFGQGTRLTVV.

This clone appeared once. This chain joins TRBV29-1 and TRBJ1-1; 8 bases are shared with TRBD1. The CDR3 has 12 residues. Germline CDR1 SQVTM, CDR2 ANQGSEA. The junction had 6 bases not matched to a gene; V was cut back by 4 bases and J by 8 bases. CDR3 protein: CSVVRGDREAFF. Here the CDR3 DNA reads TGCAGCGTTGTTCGAGGGGACAGGGAAGCTTTCTTT.